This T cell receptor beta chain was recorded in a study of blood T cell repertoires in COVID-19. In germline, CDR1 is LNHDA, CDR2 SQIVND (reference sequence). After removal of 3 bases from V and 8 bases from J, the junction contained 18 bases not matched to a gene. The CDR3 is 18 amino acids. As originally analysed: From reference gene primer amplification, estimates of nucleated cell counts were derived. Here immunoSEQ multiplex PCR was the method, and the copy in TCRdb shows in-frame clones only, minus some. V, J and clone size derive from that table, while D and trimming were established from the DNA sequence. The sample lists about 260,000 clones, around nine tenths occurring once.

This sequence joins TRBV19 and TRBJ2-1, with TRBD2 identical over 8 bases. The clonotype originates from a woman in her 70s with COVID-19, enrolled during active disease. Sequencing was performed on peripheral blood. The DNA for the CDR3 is TGTGCCAGTAGTATCTACCTTCTGATTACGGGAGGGCCCGATGAGCAGTTCTTC. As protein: CASSIYLLITGGPDEQFF.